This T cell receptor (beta chain) is from a study of blood T cells in healthy people across ages. The authors extracted at least 5.5 micrograms of total RNA per sample. Findings of the study overall: Both naive CD4+ cell counts and diversity were greater in long-lived donors than in aged donors.

Germline lookup yields CDR1 SEHNR and CDR2 FQNEAQ (reference sequence). The CDR3 totals 16 residues. With 8 bases removed from V and 8 bases from J, the gap between germline ends came to 27 bases. The second PCR ran about 6 to 12 cycles with a sample-barcoded 5' primer and J-beta primers. MiXCR was run by TCRdb on the 5' RACE reads, yielding one entry per CDR3 protein. There are approximately 1,700,000 distinct CDR3 sequences in the sample; around 42% occur only once, and around 23% lies in the top ten. About this clonotype: Its antigen is undetermined.

The chain employs TRBV7-9 and TRBJ1-2, with D possibly being TRBD1 (6 bases). This receptor was identified in a human donor in good health. The sequenced material came from blood. CDR3 bases: TGTGCCAGCGGCGTACACGGGGTCTCGGGGGCGCTCGGCTACACCTTC. Translated: CASGVHGVSGALGYTF.